This entry lists 16 T cell receptor beta chains sequenced from one sample in a study of blood T cell repertoires in COVID-19. Profiling relied on immunoSEQ multiplex PCR, and the TCRdb table lists in-frame clones only, not all of them. The top ten clones hold 2% to 2.5% of a sample with roughly 280,000 clones, about nine tenths of them seen once. Sequencing used peripheral blood. The source is a man aged 50 or older with acute or convalescent COVID-19.

The chain joins TRBV19 to TRBJ1-4, with D maybe TRBD1 (5 bases). The CDR3 contains 16 residues. Germline CDR1 LNHDA, CDR2 SQIVND (reference sequence). Deletions cut 3 bases from V and 8 bases from J, with 19 bases between. CDR3 amino acids: CASSIVGRGAGEKLFF. The CDR3 bases are TGTGCCAGTAGTATCGTCGGGAGGGGCGCAGGGGAAAAACTGTTTTTT.

The rearrangement uses TRBV18 and TRBJ2-1; TRBD2 might be the D (6 bases). V lost 2 bases and J lost 4, with 9 bases in between. The CDR3 spans 14 residues. CDR1 KGHSH and CDR2 LQKENI come from the germline V gene. This chain's CDR3 is CASSPVSGYNEQFF. DNA of the CDR3: TGTGCCAGCTCACCAGTTAGCGGTTACAATGAGCAGTTCTTC.

The J gene is TRBJ1-6, the V gene TRBV5-1; a possible D gene is TRBD1 (6 bases). The CDR3 is 16 residues long. Germline V gene data show CDR1 as SGHRS and CDR2 as YFSETQ. V lost 0 bases, J lost 10 bases, and 17 bases lay in between. Here the CDR3 reads CASSLGLMAGVSPLHF. CDR3 nucleotides: TGCGCCAGCAGCTTGGGTTTGATGGCAGGGGTATCACCCCTCCACTTT.

The rearrangement uses TRBV30 and TRBJ2-2, with a tentative D call TRBD2 (5 bases). Germline values: CDR1 GTSNPN, CDR2 SVGIG (reference sequence). The CDR3 is made up of 14 amino acids. Trimming took off 3 bases at V and 0 bases at J, with 8 bases between the two ends. The CDR3 sequence: CAWRLGANTGELFF. The CDR3 bases are TGTGCCTGGAGACTCGGGGCGAACACCGGGGAGCTGTTTTTT.

The genes are TRBV3-1 (or the pseudogene TRBV3-2) and TRBJ2-7, with 8 bases aligning to TRBD2. CDR3 length: 15 amino acids. The ends lost 5 bases at V and 2 bases at J; junction bases unmatched: 8. Germline lookup yields CDR1 LGHDT and CDR2 YNNKEL (reference sequence). CDR3 in amino acids: CASSAGAGGPYEQYF. The DNA for the CDR3 is TGTGCCAGCAGCGCTGGCGCGGGGGGTCCCTACGAGCAGTACTTC.

The chain uses TRBV25-1 and TRBJ1-2, with 12 bases matching TRBD1. The V gene end was trimmed by 4 bases and the J gene end by 14 bases; junction bases not matched to a gene: 11. The CDR3 has 14 residues. Germline V gene sequence: CDR1 MGHDK, CDR2 SYGVNS. As DNA, the CDR3 is TGTGCCAGCAGTGCCCCGGGGGGACAGGGGGCACAGACCTTC. It is translated as CASSAPGGQGAQTF.

The V gene is TRBV7-9, the J gene TRBJ1-4, with D maybe TRBD1 (5 bases). From germline, CDR1 is SEHNR and CDR2 FQNEAQ (reference sequence). The CDR3 has 15 amino acids. The germline V and J ends were trimmed by 5 bases and 3 bases, with 13 bases remaining between them. The CDR3 loop reads CASSPWAGANEKLFF. In DNA, the CDR3 is TGTGCCAGCAGCCCCTGGGCGGGGGCTAATGAAAAACTGTTTTTT. The full variable domain, completed using reference TRBV7-9 and TRBJ1-4, is DTGVSQNPRHKITKRGQNVTFRCDPISEHNRLYWYRQTLGQGPEFLTYFQNEAQLEKSRLLSDRFSAERPKGSFSTLEIQRTEQGDSAMYLCASSPWAGANEKLFFGSGTQLSVL.

This chain uses TRBV2 with TRBJ2-5; 7 bases are shared with TRBD2. With V trimmed by 7 bases and J by 5 bases, 13 bases remained unmatched. Per germline, CDR1 SNHLY and CDR2 FYNNEI. The CDR3 totals 15 residues. The CDR3 reads CASMRGGAGGETQYF. CDR3 nucleotide sequence: TGTGCCAGCATGCGAGGTGGGGCCGGGGGGGAGACCCAGTACTTC.

The rearrangement joins TRBV11-3 to TRBJ2-2, with D possibly being TRBD2 (5 bases). The germline V gene encodes CDR1 SGHNT and CDR2 YENEEA. There are 13 residues in the CDR3. V was clipped by 3 bases and J by 5 bases, with 7 bases between them. This CDR3 is CASSFEGTGELFF. The CDR3 bases are TGTGCCAGCAGCTTCGAGGGAACCGGGGAGCTGTTTTTT. Filled out from reference TRBV11-3 and TRBJ2-2, the complete variable domain reads EAGVVQSPRYKIIEKKQPVAFWCNPISGHNTLYWYLQNLGQGPELLIRYENEEAVDDSQLPKDRFSAERLKGVDSTLKIQPAELGDSAVYLCASSFEGTGELFFGEGSRLTVL.

V usage is TRBV11-2 and J usage is TRBJ2-7, with TRBD2 matching 12 bases. The CDR3 length is 15 residues. V gave up 5 bases and J gave up 2 bases; unmatched junction bases: 4. CDR1 is SGHAT and CDR2 is FQNNGV in the germline V gene. Here the CDR3 DNA reads TGTGCCAGCAGCCTCCTAGCGGGGGGGGCCTACGAGCAGTACTTC. Translation gives CASSLLAGGAYEQYF.

This chain links TRBV6-6 with TRBJ1-5, with TRBD1 identical over 7 bases. The CDR3 sequence is 15 residues long. Germline V gene data show CDR1 as MNHNY and CDR2 as SVGAGI (reference sequence). V lost 5 bases and J lost 4; bases outside the gene matches: 8. In DNA, the CDR3 is TGTGCCAGCAGTCCCGACAGGGATTGGAATCAGCCCCAGCATTTT. Amino acid sequence: CASSPDRDWNQPQHF.

This clone was detected once. The chain is built from TRBV10-3 and TRBJ2-7; maybe TRBD1 (5 bases). Trimming removed 4 bases from V and 5 bases from J, with 15 bases in between. This CDR3 contains 14 residues. Germline CDR1 reads ENHRY; CDR2 reads SYGVKD. The CDR3 nucleotides are TGTGCCATCAGTGTTAGCAGGGCTATCCACGAGCAGTACTTC. It specifies CAISVSRAIHEQYF.

CDR3 sequence: CATSRVDRGPGELFF. CDR3 coding DNA: TGTGCCACCAGCAGAGTGGACAGGGGGCCGGGGGAGCTGTTTTTT. The V gene is TRBV15, the J gene TRBJ2-2, with 11 bases aligning to TRBD1. The germline V gene has CDR1 LNHNV and CDR2 YYDKDF (reference sequence). The CDR3 is 15 amino acids. Losses at the gene ends were 1 base for V and 8 bases for J; bases not matched to a gene: 3.

A remark on this clone: Other DNA sequences in the sample encode the same CDR3. The chain's CDR3 is CSASQGETQYF. The CDR3 DNA reads TGCAGTGCTAGCCAGGGGGAGACCCAGTACTTC. The V and J genes are TRBV20-1 and TRBJ2-5; D is perhaps TRBD1 (6 bases). Trimming took 3 bases from V and 5 from J, leaving 7 bases between them. CDR1 and CDR2 from the germline V gene are DFQATT and SNEGSKA (reference sequence). The CDR3 loop spans 11 amino acids.

The J gene is TRBJ2-7, the V gene TRBV18; weak D call: TRBD1 (5 bases). The CDR3 has 15 amino acids. In germline, CDR1 is KGHSH, CDR2 LQKENI. Deletions cut 5 bases from V and 3 bases from J, with 17 bases between. This chain's CDR3 is CASSEDTPPLYEQYF. CDR3 in DNA: TGTGCCAGCTCAGAGGACACTCCCCCCCTCTACGAGCAGTACTTC.

The J gene is TRBJ1-6, the V gene TRBV2; 9 bases map to TRBD1. The V and J ends lost 9 bases and 10 bases, in that order; junction bases with no gene match: 7. The CDR3 extends over 13 amino acids. Looked up from germline, CDR1 is SNHLY and CDR2 is FYNNEI. CDR3 in DNA: TGTGCCAGTCTCCGGGACAGGGTCTCACCCCTCCACTTT. Translation gives CASLRDRVSPLHF.